These 22 T cell receptor beta chains share one sample of origin, sequenced in a study of blood T cell repertoires in COVID-19. The table came from immunoSEQ multiplex PCR; TCRdb's copy has only in-frame clones and leaves some out. The top ten hold roughly 6.8% of the sample, which has about 180,000 clones, about 84% seen once. Input material: peripheral blood. The receptors stem from a human donor in a cohort sampled during active COVID-19.

This clone has only a few counts. The chain is built from TRBV4-1 and TRBJ1-1, with TRBD1 as a possible D gene (6 bases). The CDR3 has 15 residues. Between the trimmed V and J ends, which lost 1 base and 0 bases, there was a span of 9 bases. The germline CDR1 and CDR2 sequences are MGHRA and YSYEKL. The CDR3 DNA reads as TGCGCCAGCAGCCAAGGACGGACAGTGAACACTGAAGCTTTCTTT. Translating gives CASSQGRTVNTEAFF.

This chain joins TRBV19 and TRBJ1-2, with D possibly matching TRBD1 (5 bases). Per germline, CDR1 LNHDA and CDR2 SQIVND (reference sequence). V shed 5 bases and J shed 0 bases, with 16 bases lying between them. The CDR3 extends over 16 amino acids. The CDR3 DNA reads as TGTGCCAGTAGTCCAGCGGGGGTAGTAACTAACTATGGCTACACCTTC. It is translated as CASSPAGVVTNYGYTF.

This clone was counted a single time. The V and J genes are TRBV6-2 or TRBV6-3 and TRBJ2-4; a possible D gene is TRBD1 (5 bases). Germline CDR1 and CDR2: MNHEY and SVGEGT. There are 15 residues in the CDR3. Trimming pared 5 bases from V and 2 bases from J, leaving 13 bases between. CDR3 in amino acids: CASSVQGFTKNIQYF. The CDR3 DNA is TGTGCCAGCAGTGTCCAGGGATTCACCAAAAACATTCAGTACTTC.

The genes are TRBV5-6 and TRBJ1-2, with TRBD1 as a possible D gene (6 bases). This CDR3 is 14 amino acids long. Trimming left V 0 bases short and J 2 bases short, with 8 bases between. From germline, CDR1 is SGHDT and CDR2 YYEEEE. The CDR3 DNA sequence: TGTGCCAGCAGCTTGGACAGGGCCAACTATGGCTACACCTTC. Translation: CASSLDRANYGYTF.

In this sample, this clone turned up once. The rearrangement links TRBV3-1 (or the pseudogene TRBV3-2) to TRBJ1-1; D unclear. CDR1 LGHDT and CDR2 YNNKEL come from the germline V gene (reference sequence). V lost 0 bases and J 4 bases, leaving 9 bases between the germline ends. The CDR3 consists of 14 residues. Written as DNA, the CDR3 is TGTGCCAGCAGCCAAGAAGGGAGGGTCACTGAAGCTTTCTTT. It yields the protein CASSQEGRVTEAFF.

The chain carries TRBV6-5 and TRBJ1-1; tentative D call: TRBD1 (5 bases). V was trimmed by 5 bases and J by 1 base, leaving 11 bases between them. The CDR3 contains 14 residues. Germline values: CDR1 MNHEY, CDR2 SVGAGI. The CDR3 loop reads CASSKRQRNTEAFF. CDR3 nucleotides: TGTGCCAGCAGTAAGCGACAGAGGAACACTGAAGCTTTCTTT.

V usage is TRBV7-3 and J usage is TRBJ2-7; 7 positions match TRBD1. The CDR3 totals 13 residues. The germline V gene has CDR1 SGHTA and CDR2 FQGTGA. Germline trimming cut 5 bases from V and 6 bases from J; bases unmatched to any gene: 7. Here the CDR3 reads CASSVYRGGEQYF. The CDR3 DNA is TGTGCCAGCAGCGTCTACAGGGGCGGCGAGCAGTACTTC.

V is TRBV29-1 and J is TRBJ1-1; the D is unclear. Germline V gene sequence: CDR1 SQVTM, CDR2 ANQGSEA. The V and J ends lost 7 bases and 7 bases respectively, with 13 bases between them. The CDR3 loop spans 11 amino acids. Here the CDR3 reads CSAQTGFEAFF. CDR3 sequence (DNA): TGCAGCGCTCAAACGGGATTTGAAGCTTTCTTT.

The chain employs TRBV5-5 and TRBJ2-1; D may be TRBD2 (5 bases). Germline CDR1 is SGHKS and CDR2 is YYEKEE (reference sequence). The V end was cut by 3 bases, the J end by 0 bases, with 10 bases between. This CDR3 is 15 amino acids long. In nucleotides, the CDR3 is TGTGCCAGCAGCTCCGGACTGACCTCCTACAATGAGCAGTTCTTC. Protein: CASSSGLTSYNEQFF.

V is TRBV2 and J is TRBJ1-2, with 10 positions matching TRBD1. The CDR3 spans 16 residues. The V gene's germline CDR1 is SNHLY and CDR2 FYNNEI. V gave up 6 bases and J gave up 1 base; unmatched junction bases: 8. CDR3 in DNA: TGTGCCAGCAGACTTCCCCGGGACAGGGGTAACTATGGCTACACCTTC. Translating gives CASRLPRDRGNYGYTF.

The rearrangement links TRBV3-1 (or the pseudogene TRBV3-2) to TRBJ2-1, with 11 bases identical to TRBD2. The CDR3 has 15 residues. J lost 6 bases, V lost 4 bases, and 5 bases had no gene match. Germline V CDR1 and CDR2: LGHDT, YNNKEL (reference sequence). This chain's CDR3 is CASSRSSGGGNEQFF. The CDR3 DNA reads TGTGCCAGCAGCCGAAGTAGCGGGGGGGGCAATGAGCAGTTCTTC.

The CDR3 DNA is TGTGCCAGTACCACAAGGGGGTATAATTCACCCCTCCACTTT. This sequence encodes CASTTRGYNSPLHF. The chain joins TRBV19 to TRBJ1-6; tentatively, D is TRBD1 (6 bases). V lost 7 bases, J lost 4 bases, and 11 bases lay in between. CDR3 length: 14 residues. Germline CDR1 reads LNHDA; CDR2 reads SQIVND (reference sequence).

The chain carries TRBV6-1 and TRBJ1-6; D is uncertain. Per germline, CDR1 MNHNS and CDR2 SASEGT. This CDR3 is built from 14 residues. V dropped 2 bases and J dropped 7 bases, with 9 bases sitting between them. CDR3 region: CASSEYLFNSPLHF. CDR3 DNA: TGTGCCAGCAGTGAATATCTGTTCAATTCACCCCTCCACTTT.

The V gene is TRBV7-2, the J gene TRBJ1-4; 9 bases fit TRBD1. CDR3 length: 14 amino acids. The V gene's germline CDR1 is SGHTA and CDR2 FQGNSA. With V trimmed by 4 bases and J by 7 bases, 4 bases remained unmatched. The CDR3 here is CASSYRGLGEKLFF. The CDR3 coding sequence is TGTGCCAGCAGCTACAGGGGGCTGGGTGAAAAACTGTTTTTT.

The chain carries TRBV9 and TRBJ2-7, with D perhaps matching TRBD2 (6 bases). The CDR3 spans 14 residues. V gave up 2 bases and J gave up 6 bases, with 15 bases separating them. The germline V gene has CDR1 SGDLS and CDR2 YYNGEE. CDR3: CASSVGGGGGEQYF. The CDR3 DNA follows: TGTGCCAGCAGCGTGGGGGGTGGCGGTGGCGAGCAGTACTTC.

The chain employs TRBV20-1 and TRBJ2-7, with D possibly matching TRBD2 (5 bases). Trimming removed 3 bases from V and 3 bases from J, with 18 bases in between. CDR3 length: 15 residues. The germline CDR1 and CDR2 sequences are DFQATT and SNEGSKA (reference sequence). CDR3 DNA: TGCAGTGCTAGTCGAAATTCGGGCAGCGGCTACGAGCAGTACTTC. Its protein product is CSASRNSGSGYEQYF.

This chain joins TRBV29-1 and TRBJ1-1; perhaps TRBD1 as D (6 bases). Germline V CDR1 and CDR2: SQVTM, ANQGSEA. V lost 2 bases and J lost 5, with 12 bases in between. The CDR3 runs 13 residues. The CDR3 DNA is TGCAGCGTTGAACGGGGGGCCGGGACTGAAGCTTTCTTT. Residues: CSVERGAGTEAFF.

The chain uses TRBV13 and TRBJ1-2; 7 nucleotides line up with TRBD1. CDR1 and CDR2 (germline): PRHDT, FYEKMQ (reference sequence). V was clipped by 0 bases and J by 6 bases; unmatched bases: 10. The CDR3 loop spans 16 amino acids. CDR3 DNA: TGTGCCAGCAGCTTAGGCCGTAACAGGGGTTCTCATGGCTACACCTTC. It specifies CASSLGRNRGSHGYTF. The full variable domain, completed using reference TRBV13 and TRBJ1-2, is AAGVIQSPRHLIKEKRETATLKCYPIPRHDTVYWYQQGPGQDPQFLISFYEKMQSDKGSIPDRFSAQQFSDYHSELNMSSLELGDSALYFCASSLGRNRGSHGYTFGSGTRLTVV.

The chain employs TRBV5-6 and TRBJ2-5; TRBD1 might be the D (5 bases). Trimming pared 0 bases from V and 0 bases from J, leaving 15 bases between. Germline V lookup: CDR1 SGHDT, CDR2 YYEEEE. This CDR3 is 17 amino acids long. The CDR3 loop is CASSLGQAGLDQETQYF. DNA for the CDR3: TGTGCCAGCAGCTTGGGTCAGGCAGGGTTGGACCAAGAGACCCAGTACTTC. Variable domain in full (rest from reference TRBV5-6 and TRBJ2-5): DAGVTQSPTHLIKTRGQQVTLRCSPKSGHDTVSWYQQALGQGPQFIFQYYEEEERQRGNFPDRFSGHQFPNYSSELNVNALLLGDSALYLCASSLGQAGLDQETQYFGPGTRLLVL.

The chain joins TRBV30 to TRBJ1-6; the match to TRBD1 covers 10 bases. The CDR3 has 15 amino acids. CDR1 is GTSNPN, CDR2 SVGIG, per germline (reference sequence). V lost 3 bases and J lost 8; bases outside the gene matches: 7. CDR3: CAWSIGTGEDSPLHF. The CDR3 DNA is TGTGCCTGGAGCATCGGGACAGGGGAGGATTCACCCCTCCACTTT.

The chain joins TRBV5-5 to TRBJ1-2; 8 nucleotides agree with TRBD1. The ends lost 4 bases at V and 3 bases at J; junction bases unmatched: 11. CDR3 length: 16 residues. Germline values: CDR1 SGHKS, CDR2 YYEKEE (reference sequence). The chain's CDR3 is CASSPRTGRVDYGYTF. DNA for the CDR3: TGTGCCAGCAGCCCTAGGACAGGGCGAGTAGACTATGGCTACACCTTC.

V and J are TRBV5-1 and TRBJ2-3, with 15 nucleotides matching TRBD2. The CDR3 totals 18 residues. The junction had 7 bases not matched to a gene; V was cut back by 4 bases and J by 1 base. The germline gives CDR1 SGHRS, CDR2 YFSETQ. The CDR3 DNA reads as TGCGCCAGCAGCCCCGGACTAGCGGGGGGGCCCGGCACAGATACGCAGTATTTT. It codes for CASSPGLAGGPGTDTQYF.